Following are 8 T cell receptor beta chains from one sample sequenced in a study of blood T cell repertoires in COVID-19. TCRdb's copy holds only in-frame clones and misses some; the assay was immunoSEQ multiplex PCR. The profile shows some 100,000 clones, approximately 89% of them singletons. Sequencing was done on a sample of peripheral blood. The origin of the receptors is a man aged 55-75 years with acute or convalescent COVID-19.

The chain joins TRBV10-3 to TRBJ1-3; D gene uncertain. The V and J ends lost 0 bases and 0 bases respectively, with 9 bases between them. Germline CDR1 is ENHRY and CDR2 is SYGVKD. The CDR3 totals 16 residues. CDR3 bases: TGTGCCATCAGTGAGTCGCAGGTGAGCTCTGGAAACACCATATATTTT. Translating it yields CAISESQVSSGNTIYF.

The chain employs TRBV10-3 and TRBJ1-5, with 11 bases that match TRBD1. The germline gives CDR1 ENHRY, CDR2 SYGVKD. There are 16 residues in the CDR3. V lost 6 bases and J lost 6; bases outside the gene matches: 10. The DNA for the CDR3 is TGTGCCATCAGCGCTTATGGACAGGGGGCGGGTCAGCCCCAGCATTTT. It codes for CAISAYGQGAGQPQHF.

This chain's CDR3 is CASMDRVGSPLHF. The DNA for the CDR3 is TGTGCCAGTATGGACAGGGTAGGATCACCCCTCCACTTT. The chain couples TRBV27 to TRBJ1-6; TRBD1 matches at 8 bases. In germline, CDR1 is MNHEY, CDR2 SMNVEV (reference sequence). The CDR3 sequence is 13 residues long. V shed 9 bases, J shed 10 bases, and the junction held 8 bases outside the gene matches.

The V call is TRBV9, the J call TRBJ1-1, with D tentatively TRBD1 (6 bases). The germline V gene encodes CDR1 SGDLS and CDR2 YYNGEE. V was clipped by 4 bases and J by 0 bases, with 13 bases between them. The length of the CDR3 is 15 residues. The CDR3 is CASSITDSLNTEAFF. As DNA, the CDR3 is TGTGCCAGCAGCATCACGGACAGTTTGAACACTGAAGCTTTCTTT. Full variable domain (remainder filled in from reference TRBV9 and TRBJ1-1): DSGVTQTPKHLITATGQRVTLRCSPRSGDLSVYWYQQSLDQGLQFLIQYYNGEERAKGNILERFSAQQFPDLHSELNLSSLELGDSALYFCASSITDSLNTEAFFGQGTRLTVV.

The V and J genes are TRBV25-1 and TRBJ1-2; weak D call: TRBD1 (5 bases). Per germline, CDR1 MGHDK and CDR2 SYGVNS. CDR3 length: 14 residues. The germline V and J ends were trimmed by 4 bases and 5 bases, with 14 bases remaining between them. The CDR3 nucleotides read TGTGCCAGCAGTGCCCACTTAAGGGGTTATGGCTACACCTTC. This gives the protein CASSAHLRGYGYTF.

The chain uses TRBV7-3 and TRBJ2-2; 8 nucleotides agree with TRBD2. The CDR3 is 16 residues long. Germline V gene data show CDR1 as SGHTA and CDR2 as FQGTGA. V lost 6 bases to trimming and J lost 7 bases; unmatched junction nucleotides: 13. The CDR3 DNA is TGTGCCAGCAGTTTAGGGGTAGCGGGATCGGTCGGGGAGCTGTTTTTT. Protein product: CASSLGVAGSVGELFF.

This clone was seen only a few times. The V gene is TRBV3-1 (or the pseudogene TRBV3-2), the J gene TRBJ1-4; no reliable D call. V was pared by 6 bases and J by 8 bases, with 7 bases between. This CDR3 contains 11 residues. The germline V gene encodes CDR1 LGHDT and CDR2 YNNKEL (reference sequence). In DNA, the CDR3 is TGTGCCAGCAGGCGTAACGAAAAACTGTTTTTT. Protein sequence: CASRRNEKLFF.

V usage is TRBV25-1 and J usage is TRBJ2-3, with 7 bases identical to TRBD2. After removal of 6 bases from V and 2 bases from J, the junction contained 8 bases not matched to a gene. Per the germline V gene, CDR1 is MGHDK and CDR2 is SYGVNS. The CDR3 consists of 15 residues. The CDR3: CASSRASGITDTQYF. CDR3 sequence (DNA): TGTGCCAGCAGCAGAGCTAGCGGAATCACAGATACGCAGTATTTT. Variable domain in full (rest from reference TRBV25-1 and TRBJ2-3): EADIYQTPRYLVIGTGKKITLECSQTMGHDKMYWYQQDPGMELHLIHYSYGVNSTEKGDLSSESTVSRIRTEHFPLTLESARPSHTSQYLCASSRASGITDTQYFGPGTRLTVL.